This TCR beta chain comes out of a study of sequential checkpoint blockade in melanoma. CDR1 and CDR2 from the germline V gene are SGHNT and YENEEA. CDR3 length: 14 residues. The V and J ends lost 0 bases and 7 bases respectively, with 12 bases between them. Assay: immunoSEQ multiplex PCR; the TCRdb copy retains only in-frame clones and omits some. The sample has 6,000 to 9,000 clones; under 30% are singletons. Treatment of the sample: randomized to nivolumab then ipilimumab (arm A) or the reverse (arm B). This clone occurred a few times. The receptor's source is a human donor with melanoma. The chain is built from TRBV11-3 and TRBJ1-1; D call uncertain. The source material was tumor tissue (inferred from file names), sampled from a patient given nivolumab and ipilimumab in sequence. CDR3 bases: TGTGCCAGCAGCTTAGATGGCATGGTCCTTGAAGCTTTCTTT. It translates to CASSLDGMVLEAFF. The full variable domain, rest sourced from reference TRBV11-3 and TRBJ1-1, is EAGVVQSPRYKIIEKKQPVAFWCNPISGHNTLYWYLQNLGQGPELLIRYENEEAVDDSQLPKDRFSAERLKGVDSTLKIQPAELGDSAVYLCASSLDGMVLEAFFGQGTRLTVV.